Shown below are 11 T cell receptor beta chains from a single sample sequenced in a study of cytomegalovirus exposure and HLA in healthy donors. Generated by immunoSEQ multiplex PCR, the TCRdb table keeps only in-frame clones and is missing some. The sample contains approximately 120,000 clones, 88% of which appear only once. The specimen was PBMCs. The source is a young woman in good health and CMV-seronegative.

The V gene is TRBV10-3, the J gene TRBJ1-5, with 7 bases aligning to TRBD1. This CDR3 comprises 14 residues. After removal of 6 bases from V and 6 bases from J, the junction contained 8 bases not matched to a gene. The germline V gene has CDR1 ENHRY and CDR2 SYGVKD. CDR3 sequence: CAISGGGSVQPQHF. The CDR3 nucleotides read TGTGCCATCAGCGGAGGGGGCTCGGTTCAGCCCCAGCATTTT.

The chain joins TRBV7-6 to TRBJ2-1, with TRBD2 matching 8 bases. Per germline, CDR1 SGHVS and CDR2 FNYEAQ. The CDR3 loop spans 14 amino acids. After removal of 5 bases from V and 6 bases from J, the junction contained 6 bases not matched to a gene. CDR3 DNA sequence: TGTGCCAGCAGCCGCATAGCGGGGAGCAATGAGCAGTTCTTC. It codes for CASSRIAGSNEQFF.

V usage is TRBV19 and J usage is TRBJ2-3; D perhaps matches TRBD2 (6 bases). Germline V lookup: CDR1 LNHDA, CDR2 SQIVND (reference sequence). CDR3 length: 14 amino acids. V shed 6 bases and J shed 2 bases, with 12 bases lying between them. The chain's CDR3 is CASSVLANTDTQYF. The CDR3 DNA follows: TGTGCCAGTAGCGTACTAGCTAACACAGATACGCAGTATTTT.

The chain carries TRBV5-6 and TRBJ2-7, with 10 bases lining up with TRBD2. The CDR3 is 13 residues long. The V gene end was trimmed by 4 bases and the J gene end by 5 bases; junction bases not matched to a gene: 3. Germline V lookup: CDR1 SGHDT, CDR2 YYEEEE. The CDR3 region is CASSIGLADEQYF. Here the CDR3 DNA reads TGTGCCAGCAGCATCGGACTAGCGGACGAGCAGTACTTC.

The chain links TRBV9 to TRBJ1-1; 7 bases line up with TRBD1. CDR3 length: 14 amino acids. Trimming at V came to 7 bases and at J to 13 bases, leaving 19 bases not matched to a gene. Germline CDR1 SGDLS, CDR2 YYNGEE. The CDR3 is CASSRTGTVPGVFF. As DNA, the CDR3 is TGTGCCAGCTCCAGAACCGGGACAGTTCCAGGCGTTTTCTTT. Based on the CDR3 plus reference TRBV9 and TRBJ1-1, the full variable domain is DSGVTQTPKHLITATGQRVTLRCSPRSGDLSVYWYQQSLDQGLQFLIQYYNGEERAKGNILERFSAQQFPDLHSELNLSSLELGDSALYFCASSRTGTVPGVFFGQGTRLTVV.

This clone was observed a handful of times. The rearrangement uses TRBV27 and TRBJ2-2; the D gene is possibly TRBD1 (5 bases). Trimming stripped 1 base from V and 3 bases from J, with 15 bases between. The V gene's germline CDR1 is MNHEY and CDR2 SMNVEV (reference sequence). The CDR3 totals 17 residues. CDR3 coding DNA: TGTGCCAGCAGTTTATGGGGCAGGGCATCGGACACCGGGGAGCTGTTTTTT. Translating it yields CASSLWGRASDTGELFF.

The chain links TRBV15 to TRBJ1-2, with 7 bases lining up with TRBD1. V was clipped by 5 bases and J by 4 bases; unmatched bases: 7. CDR1 is LNHNV and CDR2 is YYDKDF in the germline V gene (reference sequence). CDR3 length: 14 amino acids. The CDR3 protein is CATSGRTGAYGYTF. The CDR3 DNA sequence: TGTGCCACCAGCGGTAGAACAGGGGCCTATGGCTACACCTTC.

The chain is built from TRBV7-2 and TRBJ1-2, with a tentative D call TRBD1 (6 bases). Trimming shortened V by 1 base and J by 5 bases, and 8 bases separated the two germline ends. This CDR3 contains 13 residues. CDR1 is SGHTA, CDR2 FQGNSA, per germline. The CDR3 is CASSLEGQYGYTF. CDR3 nucleotides: TGTGCCAGCAGCTTAGAAGGACAGTATGGCTACACCTTC. Complete variable domain (other parts from reference TRBV7-2 and TRBJ1-2): GAGVSQSPSNKVTEKGKDVELRCDPISGHTALYWYRQSLGQGLEFLIYFQGNSAPDKSGLPSDRFSAERTGGSVSTLTIQRTQQEDSAVYLCASSLEGQYGYTFGSGTRLTVV.

Turning to this clone: The germline gene is not matched at one end of the junction; a read error may be the cause. This chain connects TRBV2 to TRBJ2-7; D is uncertain. This CDR3 has 15 residues. Germline-derived CDR1 and CDR2 are SNHLY and FYNNEI. The CDR3 here is CASSTQARYSNEQYF. CDR3 nucleotide sequence: TGTGCCAGCAGTACGCAGGCGAGATACTCCAACGAGCAGTACTTC.

The chain uses TRBV28 and TRBJ2-6, with 9 bases fitting TRBD1. The CDR3 sequence is 16 residues long. Germline V gene data show CDR1 as MDHEN and CDR2 as SYDVKM. Trimming at V came to 11 bases and at J to 0 bases, leaving 8 bases not matched to a gene. The CDR3 region is CAGGQGRGSGANVLTF. As DNA, the CDR3 is TGTGCCGGCGGACAGGGGCGGGGCTCTGGGGCCAACGTCCTGACTTTC. Looking up the rest from reference TRBV28 and TRBJ2-6 gives the full variable domain: DVKVTQSSRYLVKRTGEKVFLECVQDMDHENMFWYRQDPGLGLRLIYFSYDVKMKEKGDIPEGYSVSREKKERFSLILESASTNQTSMYLCAGGQGRGSGANVLTFGAGSRLTVL.

The J gene is TRBJ2-1, the V gene TRBV6-5, with 8 positions matching TRBD1. The germline V gene encodes CDR1 MNHEY and CDR2 SVGAGI. The CDR3 spans 15 residues. Losses at the gene ends were 5 bases for V and 0 bases for J; bases not matched to a gene: 3. DNA for the CDR3: TGTGCCAGCAGTATCGACAGGGGCTCCTACAATGAGCAGTTCTTC. Residues: CASSIDRGSYNEQFF.